This T cell receptor (beta chain) was obtained from a study of naive and memory T cell subsets. Broader study findings: Possibly reflecting memory cells re-expressing CD45RA, a few larger clonotypes occurred in naive repertoires, especially CD8.

This clonotype was seen many times. What it recognizes is unknown. CDR3 size: 14 residues. Between the trimmed V and J ends, which lost 8 bases and 5 bases, there was a span of 18 bases. Germline-derived CDR1 and CDR2 are KGHSH and LQKENI. Cells stained for CD3, CD4, CD8, CD45RA and CD27 were sorted into four subsets. The beta constant-region primer was an equimolar mix of two oligonucleotides covering TRBC1 and TRBC2. Nested alpha and beta constant-region primers with the SP2 primer drove four PCR rounds on ligated cDNA. Each CDR3 protein is one row after TCRdb ran MiXCR on the UMI-ligation and nested PCR reads. The table includes around 100,000 distinct CDR3 sequences, 14% detected once.

J is TRBJ1-2 and V is TRBV18; the D is unclear. The specimen sequenced was naive CD8+ T cells from blood. The TCR was taken from a human donor in good health. The DNA for the CDR3 is TGTGCCAGCCACCCCGTGCAGGATCCTTATGGCTACACCTTC. Protein product: CASHPVQDPYGYTF.